This T cell receptor beta chain emerged from a study of human T cells and chemical hapten exposure. Whole-study results and caveats: Having alopecia, the donors may differ immunologically from healthy people.

This clonotype was observed a handful of times. Antigen unknown. There are 16 residues in the CDR3. V lost 6 bases and J lost 0, with 17 bases in between. Per the germline V gene, CDR1 is SGHTA and CDR2 is FQGNSA. Time point in this sample: patch test 2, 6 weeks after DPC sensitization. Treatment here: therapeutic diphenylcyclopropenone sensitization with weekly scalp DPC. TCRdb passed the RACE reads through MiXCR, listing each CDR3 protein once. This table holds roughly 120,000 distinct CDR3 sequences, 9.2% found once. This sequence originates from a woman aged 40 to 50 with alopecia areata. Some clones in this sample may be carry-over from other donors' samples. The sample consisted of whole blood, taken in connection with sensitization to the hapten diphenylcyclopropenone (DPC). V and J are TRBV7-2 and TRBJ1-2, with a possible D match to TRBD1 (6 bases). This CDR3 reads CASSRGGAPANYGYTF. CDR3 in DNA: TGTGCCAGCAGTAGAGGGGGGGCCCCAGCTAACTATGGCTACACCTTC.